What follows are 10 T cell receptor beta chains derived from one specimen sequenced in a study of T cells after posttransplantation cyclophosphamide. Assay used: immunoSEQ multiplex PCR; TCRdb lists only in-frame clones, some missing. The repertoire holds 15,000 to 19,000 clones, with 84% as singletons. Control samples came 1 year after myeloablative marrow transplants with methotrexate plus calcineurin inhibitor. The sequences come from PBMCs, collected roughly 57 weeks after allogeneic stem cell transplant with calcineurin inhibitor and methotrexate. Source of these receptors: a male patient younger than 35 who received an allogeneic stem cell transplant from a related donor, was CMV-positive, and had no GVHD. Certain T cells may be donor cells from the graft.

This rearrangement joins TRBV7-2 to TRBJ1-2; TRBD1 aligns across 8 bases. V was clipped by 5 bases and J by 3 bases; unmatched bases: 8. The germline gives CDR1 SGHTA, CDR2 FQGNSA. The CDR3 consists of 15 residues. DNA of the CDR3: TGTGCCAGCAGCCCAACAGCGACAGGGGACTATGGCTACACCTTC. Its translation is CASSPTATGDYGYTF.

This chain uses TRBV10-2 with TRBJ1-2, with 7 bases lining up with TRBD1. This CDR3 contains 14 residues. Per the germline V gene, CDR1 is WSHSY and CDR2 is SAAADI. J lost 2 bases, V lost 5 bases, and 5 bases had no gene match. The CDR3 sequence: CASSLTGKNYGYTF. CDR3 DNA sequence: TGCGCCAGCAGTTTGACAGGGAAGAACTATGGCTACACCTTC.

The J gene is TRBJ1-2, the V gene TRBV28, with TRBD1 as a possible D gene (5 bases). The CDR3 is 12 amino acids. Germline V gene sequence: CDR1 MDHEN, CDR2 SYDVKM. Trimming took 4 bases from V and 8 from J, leaving 11 bases between them. The CDR3 loop reads CASSWRGEGYTF. For the CDR3, the DNA is TGTGCCAGCAGTTGGAGGGGAGAAGGCTACACCTTC.

As to this clone: The same CDR3 arises from other DNA sequences in this sample as well. The J gene is TRBJ1-1, the V gene TRBV29-1, with unresolved D. This CDR3 spans 13 amino acids. V lost 0 bases to trimming and J lost 5 bases, with 10 bases between them. Germline V gives CDR1 SQVTM, CDR2 ANQGSEA. CDR3 amino acids: CSVEDGPGTEAFF. CDR3 bases: TGCAGCGTTGAAGATGGCCCCGGGACTGAAGCTTTCTTT.

This chain connects TRBV5-6 to TRBJ2-7; 10 positions match TRBD2. This CDR3 spans 15 amino acids. In germline, CDR1 is SGHDT, CDR2 YYEEEE. The V and J ends lost 0 bases and 6 bases, in that order; junction bases with no gene match: 6. The CDR3 reads CASSLGGLAGVEQYF. CDR3 DNA sequence: TGTGCCAGCAGCTTGGGGGGCCTAGCGGGAGTCGAGCAGTACTTC.

The rearrangement joins TRBV11-2 to TRBJ1-1; 12 positions agree with TRBD1. V shed 7 bases, J shed 5 bases, and the junction held 11 bases outside the gene matches. Germline CDR1 SGHAT, CDR2 FQNNGV. The CDR3 spans 16 residues. CDR3 nucleotides: TGTGCCAGCAACGTAATGGGACAGGGGGCCCGGACTGAAGCTTTCTTT. This sequence encodes CASNVMGQGARTEAFF.

The J gene is TRBJ2-5, the V gene TRBV10-3, with D perhaps TRBD2 (6 bases). Germline V gene lookup returns CDR1 ENHRY and CDR2 SYGVKD. The length of the CDR3 is 14 residues. Trimming stripped 0 bases from V and 5 bases from J, with 10 bases between. Here the CDR3 reads CAISESWGVETQYF. CDR3 DNA: TGTGCCATCAGTGAGTCATGGGGGGTGGAGACCCAGTACTTC.

The chain employs TRBV7-2 and TRBJ1-2; TRBD1 matches at 10 bases. Trimming removed 0 bases from V and 4 bases from J; junction bases left unmatched: 2. The CDR3 covers 15 residues. The germline V gene encodes CDR1 SGHTA and CDR2 FQGNSA. CDR3 protein: CASSLATGGVYGYTF. The CDR3 nucleotides read TGTGCCAGCAGCTTAGCGACAGGGGGCGTCTATGGCTACACCTTC.

A note on this clone: A junction boundary mismatches the germline segment, possibly from a read error. The V call is TRBV4-2, the J call TRBJ2-1; TRBD2 matches 8 bases. CDR3 size: 15 residues. Germline V gene data show CDR1 as LGHNA and CDR2 as YNFKEQ. Here the CDR3 reads CASRPTSGSYSEQFF. The CDR3 bases are TGTGCCAGCAGACCCACTAGCGGCTCCTACAGTGAGCAGTTCTTC.

This rearrangement joins TRBV7-7 to TRBJ2-7; D call uncertain. The CDR3 is 16 residues long. CDR1 and CDR2 (germline): SSHAT, FNYEAQ (reference sequence). The V and J ends lost 3 bases and 4 bases respectively, with 19 bases between them. CDR3 amino acids: CASSLGVREGAYEQYF. Here the CDR3 DNA reads TGTGCCAGCAGCTTGGGCGTCAGAGAAGGTGCTTACGAGCAGTACTTC. Together with reference TRBV7-7 and TRBJ2-7, the CDR3 gives the full variable domain: GAGVSQSPRYKVTKRGQDVTLRCDPISSHATLYWYQQALGQGPEFLTYFNYEAQPDKSGLPSDRFSAERPEGSISTLTIQRTEQRDSAMYRCASSLGVREGAYEQYFGPGTRLTVT.